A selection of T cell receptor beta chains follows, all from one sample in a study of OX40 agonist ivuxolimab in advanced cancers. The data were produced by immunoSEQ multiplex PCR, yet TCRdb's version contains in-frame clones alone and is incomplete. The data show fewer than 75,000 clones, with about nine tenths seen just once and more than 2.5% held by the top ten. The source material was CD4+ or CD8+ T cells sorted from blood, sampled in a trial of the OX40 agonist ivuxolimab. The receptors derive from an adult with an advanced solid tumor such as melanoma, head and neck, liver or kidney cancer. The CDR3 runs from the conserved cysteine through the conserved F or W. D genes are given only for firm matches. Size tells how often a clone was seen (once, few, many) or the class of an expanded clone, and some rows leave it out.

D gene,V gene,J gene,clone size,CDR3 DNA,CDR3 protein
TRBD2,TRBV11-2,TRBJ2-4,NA,TGTGCCAGCAGCGAGACTAGCGGGAAAAACATTCAGTACTTC,CASSETSGKNIQYF
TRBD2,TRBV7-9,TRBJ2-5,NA,TGTGCCAGCACCCGACTAGCGGGCATACAAGAGACCCAGTACTTC,CASTRLAGIQETQYF
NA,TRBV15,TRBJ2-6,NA,TGTGCCACCAGCAGAGATCTGACAGGCTCTGGGGCCAACGTCCTGACTTTC,CATSRDLTGSGANVLTF
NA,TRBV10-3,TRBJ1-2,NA,TGTGCCATCAGTCCTCAGGTCGAGTCAGGTGATGGCTACACCTTC,CAISPQVESGDGYTF
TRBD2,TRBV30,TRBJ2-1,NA,TGTGCCTGGAGTGTAGGACTAGCGGGAGGGGATGAGCAGTTCTTC,CAWSVGLAGGDEQFF
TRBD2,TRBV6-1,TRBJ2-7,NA,TGTGCCAGCAGTGTCATAGCGGGAGGGTATTCCTACGAGCAGTACTTC,CASSVIAGGYSYEQYF
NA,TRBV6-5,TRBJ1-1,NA,TGTGCCAGCAGCCCCGAACGACAGAGAGCAGCTTTCTTT,CASSPERQRAAFF
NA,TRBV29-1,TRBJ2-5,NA,TGCAGCGTCCCTGGGGGGGCCCAAGAGACCCAGTACTTC,CSVPGGAQETQYF
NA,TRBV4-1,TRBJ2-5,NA,TGCGCCAGCAGCCTCGGGGCGGCGGAGGTTCAAGAGACCCAGTACTTC,CASSLGAAEVQETQYF
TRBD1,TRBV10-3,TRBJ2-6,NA,TGTGCCATCAGTGCGCCTACTGCTGGGACAGCTGGGGCCAACGTCCTGACTTTC,CAISAPTAGTAGANVLTF
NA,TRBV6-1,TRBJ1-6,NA,TGTGCCAGCAGTGGGATGGGCTCACCCCTCCACTTT,CASSGMGSPLHF
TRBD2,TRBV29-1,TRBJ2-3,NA,TGCAGCGTTGAGGGACTAGCGGGACTCACAGATACGCAGTATTTT,CSVEGLAGLTDTQYF
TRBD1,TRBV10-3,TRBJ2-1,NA,TGTGCCACTCGCCTCGGGACAGGGTTTAGTGATGAGCAGTTCTTC,CATRLGTGFSDEQFF
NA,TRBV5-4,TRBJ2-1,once,TGTGCCAGCAGCTTGGTGTTTCAGCGGAATGAGCAGTTCTTC,CASSLVFQRNEQFF
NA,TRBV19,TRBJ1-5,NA,TGTGCCAGCATAAGGGAAGGGTTTGGCAATCAGCCCCAGCATTTT,CASIREGFGNQPQHF
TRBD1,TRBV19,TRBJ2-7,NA,TGTGCCAGTAGTATAGCGGGACAGGGCTACGAGCAGTACTTC,CASSIAGQGYEQYF